What follows describes a single TCR beta chain. No antigen is known for it. The entry originates in a study of T cell repertoires in cytomegalovirus infection. Study-level information: Both CMV infection and a matching HLA type were indicated by public TCR beta signatures.

TCRdb re-analysed the reads in MiXCR, keeping a single row per CDR3 protein. The sample lists 380,000 or so distinct CDR3 sequences; nearly 35% were seen once. The sample was cultured PBMCs, taken from culture after CMV antigen stimulation. The sequence was collected from a human donor in good health (CMV status not recorded). Some clones in this sample may be carry-over from other donors' samples.

The CDR3 region is CASLAPGGASNEQFF. Here the CDR3 DNA reads TGTGCCAGCTTAGCTCCAGGGGGCGCTTCCAATGAGCAGTTCTTC. The chain carries TRBV18 and TRBJ2-1; 8 bases align to TRBD1. The ends lost 7 bases at V and 6 bases at J; junction bases unmatched: 11. The CDR3 sequence is 15 residues long. Germline V gives CDR1 KGHSH, CDR2 LQKENI.